The following is a T cell receptor (beta chain) sequence with its context. No antigen is known for it. This sample stems from a study of cytomegalovirus exposure and HLA in healthy donors. Study observations and caveats: A link between a missense DCLRE1C variant and TCR beta V- and J-gene trimming emerged from a later analysis. A previous analysis found most TCR beta V segments productive roughly 90% or roughly 30% of the time. The classifier was said to identify cytomegalovirus status with high specificity and sensitivity.

This CDR3 has 14 residues. Per germline, CDR1 MNHNY and CDR2 SVGAGI (reference sequence). Trimming stripped 7 bases from V and 7 bases from J, with 17 bases between. PCR involved 60 Vbeta and 13 Jbeta primers. Profiled with immunoSEQ multiplex PCR; TCRdb holds only in-frame clones, not every one. This sample has under 200,000 clones, with approximately 84% found just once. This rearrangement joins TRBV6-6 to TRBJ2-1; possibly TRBD2 for D (6 bases). The receptor comes from a woman in her twenties or thirties in good health and CMV-seropositive. Sequencing was carried out using PBMCs. The CDR3: CASKLLGLGNEQFF. Written as DNA, the CDR3 is TGTGCCAGCAAACTTTTGGGACTGGGGAATGAGCAGTTCTTC.